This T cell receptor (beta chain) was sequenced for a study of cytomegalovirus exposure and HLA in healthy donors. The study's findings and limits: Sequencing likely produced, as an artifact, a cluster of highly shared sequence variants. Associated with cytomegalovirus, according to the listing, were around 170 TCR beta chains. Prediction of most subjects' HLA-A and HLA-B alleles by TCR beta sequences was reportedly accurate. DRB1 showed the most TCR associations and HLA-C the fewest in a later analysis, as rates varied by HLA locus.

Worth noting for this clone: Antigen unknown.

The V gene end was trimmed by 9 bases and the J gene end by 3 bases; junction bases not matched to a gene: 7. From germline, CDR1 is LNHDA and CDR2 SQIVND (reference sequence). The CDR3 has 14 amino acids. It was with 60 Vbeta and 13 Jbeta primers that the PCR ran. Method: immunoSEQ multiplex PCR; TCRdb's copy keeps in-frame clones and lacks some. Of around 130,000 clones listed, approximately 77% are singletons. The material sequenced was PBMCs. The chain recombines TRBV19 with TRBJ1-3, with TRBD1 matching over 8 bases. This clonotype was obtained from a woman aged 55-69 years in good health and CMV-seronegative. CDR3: CASGFRGLGNTIYF. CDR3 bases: TGTGCCAGCGGATTCAGGGGGCTTGGAAACACCATATATTTT.